This T cell receptor (beta chain) was captured in a study of blood T cell repertoires in COVID-19. On the study more broadly: Both acute and convalescent COVID-19 samples were obtained from the United States, Italy and Spain. Sample material is recorded as cDNA or gDNA derived from T cells, B-cell-depleted T cells, or PBMCs.

CDR3 length: 15 amino acids. Germline-derived CDR1 and CDR2 are LNHDA and SQIVND (reference sequence). J lost 5 bases, V lost 4 bases, and 6 bases had no gene match. Seattle patients were enrolled during active infection and followed longitudinally. Original methodology: The authors estimated nucleated cell counts from reference gene primer amplification. Sequencing used immunoSEQ multiplex PCR; TCRdb keeps in-frame clones, though not all of them. That table furnishes V, J and clone size, whereas the DNA furnished D and trimming. The table includes 84,000 or so clones, about 83% detected once. Only a few counts were recorded for this clone.

This clonotype was obtained from an older man with COVID-19, enrolled during active disease. Sequencing used peripheral blood. The V gene is TRBV19, the J gene TRBJ1-5, with 9 bases identical to TRBD1. The CDR3 loop is CASSKPGQGDQPQHF. The DNA for the CDR3 is TGTGCCAGTAGTAAGCCGGGACAGGGAGATCAGCCCCAGCATTTT.